One T cell receptor beta chain is described in this entry. The data are from a study of blood T cell repertoires in COVID-19. The authors' processing: The assay estimated nucleated cells by amplifying reference gene primers. Clones were sequenced by immunoSEQ multiplex PCR, and TCRdb holds only the in-frame ones, with some missing. V and J calls and clone size are copied from that table; D and trimming were computed from the DNA. The sample comprises hundreds of thousands of clones, around 89% of which are singletons, and approximately 3% rests with the top ten. This CDR3 has 15 residues. Germline V gene lookup returns CDR1 MNHNY and CDR2 SVGAGI (reference sequence). Trimming stripped 0 bases from V and 0 bases from J, with 6 bases between. Patients of the Seattle cohort, enrolled during active infection, were followed longitudinally.

The chain recombines TRBV6-6 with TRBJ1-3; D perhaps matches TRBD1 (6 bases). The sequencing sample was made of peripheral blood. The TCR was taken from a woman younger than 45 with COVID-19, enrolled during active disease. The DNA of the CDR3 is TGTGCCAGCAGTTACTCGACAGGCTCTGGAAACACCATATATTTT. The encoded protein is CASSYSTGSGNTIYF.